This TCR beta chain stems from a study of shared clonotypes between healthy human individuals. Study conclusions and caveats: Generally, naive subsets (rather than memory subsets) showed larger estimated richness.

Assay: immunoSEQ multiplex PCR; the TCRdb copy retains only in-frame clones and omits some. Here the sample spans about a million clones, roughly 80% being singletons. In germline, CDR1 is MNHNS, CDR2 SASEGT. The CDR3 length is 13 residues. V was shortened by 6 bases and J by 3 bases, with 11 bases between the two germline ends. On this clone itself: Its antigen is still unknown.

The sample was memory CD4+ T cells sorted from blood. The subset: CD45RA-negative fraction. The J gene is TRBJ1-2, the V gene TRBV6-1; D is ambiguous. The clonotype comes from a man between 18 and 29 years old in good health. In DNA form, the CDR3 reads TGTGCCAGCAGCTTGGACGCCTACTATGGCTACACCTTC. This sequence encodes CASSLDAYYGYTF.